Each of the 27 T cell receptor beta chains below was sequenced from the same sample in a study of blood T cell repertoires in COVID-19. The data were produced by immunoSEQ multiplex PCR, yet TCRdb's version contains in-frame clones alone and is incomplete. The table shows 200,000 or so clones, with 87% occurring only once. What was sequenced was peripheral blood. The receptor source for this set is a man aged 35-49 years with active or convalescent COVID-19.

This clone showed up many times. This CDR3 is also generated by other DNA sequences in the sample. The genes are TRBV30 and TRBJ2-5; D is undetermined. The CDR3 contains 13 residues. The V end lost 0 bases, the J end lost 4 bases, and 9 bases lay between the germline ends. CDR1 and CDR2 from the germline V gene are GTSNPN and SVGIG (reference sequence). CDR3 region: CAWSVRVRETQYF. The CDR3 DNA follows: TGTGCCTGGAGTGTACGGGTGAGAGAGACCCAGTACTTC.

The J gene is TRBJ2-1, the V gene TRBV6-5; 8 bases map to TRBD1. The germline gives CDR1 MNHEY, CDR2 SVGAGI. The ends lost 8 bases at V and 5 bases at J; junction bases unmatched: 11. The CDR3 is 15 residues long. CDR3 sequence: CASPPGQGLHNEQFF. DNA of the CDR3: TGTGCCAGCCCCCCCGGACAGGGCTTACACAATGAGCAGTTCTTC.

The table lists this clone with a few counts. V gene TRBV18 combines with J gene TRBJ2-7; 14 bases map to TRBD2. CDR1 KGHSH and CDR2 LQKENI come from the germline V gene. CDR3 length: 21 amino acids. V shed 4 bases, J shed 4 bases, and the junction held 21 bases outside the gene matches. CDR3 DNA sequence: TGTGCCAGCTCACTCTCCCTGACCGGGACTAGCGGGGGCCCATCCTTATACGAGCAGTACTTC. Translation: CASSLSLTGTSGGPSLYEQYF.

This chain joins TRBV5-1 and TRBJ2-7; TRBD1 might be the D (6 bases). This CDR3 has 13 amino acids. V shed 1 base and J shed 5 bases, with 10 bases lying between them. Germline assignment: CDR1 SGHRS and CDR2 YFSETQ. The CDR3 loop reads CASSLTQGHEQYF. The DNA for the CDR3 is TGCGCCAGCAGCTTGACACAGGGCCACGAGCAGTACTTC.

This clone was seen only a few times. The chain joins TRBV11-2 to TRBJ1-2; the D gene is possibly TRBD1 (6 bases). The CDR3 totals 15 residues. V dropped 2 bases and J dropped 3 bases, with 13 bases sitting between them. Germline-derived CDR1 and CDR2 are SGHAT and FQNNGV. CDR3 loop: CASSLSIGGDYGYTF. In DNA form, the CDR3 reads TGTGCCAGCAGCTTAAGTATTGGGGGCGACTATGGCTACACCTTC. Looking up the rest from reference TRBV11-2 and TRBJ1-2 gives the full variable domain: EAGVAQSPRYKIIEKRQSVAFWCNPISGHATLYWYQQILGQGPKLLIQFQNNGVVDDSQLPKDRFSAERLKGVDSTLKIQPAKLEDSAVYLCASSLSIGGDYGYTFGSGTRLTVV.

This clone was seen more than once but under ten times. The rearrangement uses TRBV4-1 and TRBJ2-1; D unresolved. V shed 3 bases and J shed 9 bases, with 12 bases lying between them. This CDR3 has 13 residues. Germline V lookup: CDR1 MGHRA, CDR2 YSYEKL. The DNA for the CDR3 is TGCGCCAGCAGCCAGGTCAGGCCCAGTGAGCAGTTCTTC. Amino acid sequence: CASSQVRPSEQFF.

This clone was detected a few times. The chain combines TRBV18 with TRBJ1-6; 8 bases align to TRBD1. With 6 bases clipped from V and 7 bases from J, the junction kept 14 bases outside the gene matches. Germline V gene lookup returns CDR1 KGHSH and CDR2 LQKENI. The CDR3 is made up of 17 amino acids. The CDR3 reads CASSPGQGPYENSPLHF. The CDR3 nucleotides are TGTGCCAGCTCGCCCGGACAGGGACCCTATGAAAATTCACCCCTCCACTTT.

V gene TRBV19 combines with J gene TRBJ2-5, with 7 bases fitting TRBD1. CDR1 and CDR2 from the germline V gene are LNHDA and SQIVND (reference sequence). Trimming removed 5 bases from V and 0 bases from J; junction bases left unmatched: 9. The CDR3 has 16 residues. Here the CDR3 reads CASSPRPDRNQETQYF. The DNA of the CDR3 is TGTGCCAGTAGTCCCCGTCCGGACAGGAACCAAGAGACCCAGTACTTC.

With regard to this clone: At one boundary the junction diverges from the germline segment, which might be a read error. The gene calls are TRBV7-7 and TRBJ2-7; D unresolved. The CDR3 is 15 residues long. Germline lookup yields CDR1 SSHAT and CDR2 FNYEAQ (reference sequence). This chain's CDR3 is CASSLESASAYEQYF. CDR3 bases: TGTGCTAGCAGCTTAGAGAGCGCGTCGGCATACGAGCAGTACTTC.

The CDR3 reads CASSQDHGNTGELFF. The CDR3, as DNA: TGTGCCAGCAGCCAAGATCACGGGAACACCGGGGAGCTGTTTTTT. The chain uses TRBV4-2 and TRBJ2-2; D not certain. V was trimmed by 0 bases and J by 1 base, leaving 6 bases between them. Germline V gene data show CDR1 as LGHNA and CDR2 as YNFKEQ. CDR3 length: 15 residues.

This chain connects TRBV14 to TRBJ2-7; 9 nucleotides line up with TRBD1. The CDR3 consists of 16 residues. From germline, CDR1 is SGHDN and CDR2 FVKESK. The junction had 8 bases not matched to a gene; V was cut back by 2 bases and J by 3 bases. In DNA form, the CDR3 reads TGTGCCAGCAGCCAATCCATCGGGACAGGGAACTACGAGCAGTACTTC. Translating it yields CASSQSIGTGNYEQYF.

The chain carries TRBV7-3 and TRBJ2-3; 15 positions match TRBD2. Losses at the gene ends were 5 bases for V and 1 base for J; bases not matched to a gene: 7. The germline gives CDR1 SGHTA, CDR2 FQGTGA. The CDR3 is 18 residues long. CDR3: CASSPGLAGGPGTDTQYF. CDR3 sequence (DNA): TGTGCCAGCAGCCCCGGACTAGCGGGAGGGCCGGGCACAGATACGCAGTATTTT.

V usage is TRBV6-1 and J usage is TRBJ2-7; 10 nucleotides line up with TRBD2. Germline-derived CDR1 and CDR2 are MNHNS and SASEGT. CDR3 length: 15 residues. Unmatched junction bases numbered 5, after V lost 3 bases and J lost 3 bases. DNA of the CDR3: TGTGCCAGCAGTGATTCTAGCGGGAGCAGCTACGAGCAGTACTTC. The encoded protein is CASSDSSGSSYEQYF.

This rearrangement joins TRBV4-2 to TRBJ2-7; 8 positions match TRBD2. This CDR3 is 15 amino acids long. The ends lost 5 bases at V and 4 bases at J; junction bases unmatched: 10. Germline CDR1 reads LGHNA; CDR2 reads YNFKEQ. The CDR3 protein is CASSYRGGPSYEQYF. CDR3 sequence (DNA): TGTGCCAGCAGCTACCGCGGGGGGCCATCTTACGAGCAGTACTTC.

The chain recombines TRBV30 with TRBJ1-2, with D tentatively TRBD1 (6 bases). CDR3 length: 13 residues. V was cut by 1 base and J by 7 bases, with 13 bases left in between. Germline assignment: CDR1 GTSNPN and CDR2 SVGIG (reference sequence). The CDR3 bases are TGTGCCTGGAGTGCGGACAGCACTCGTGGCTACACCTTC. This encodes CAWSADSTRGYTF.

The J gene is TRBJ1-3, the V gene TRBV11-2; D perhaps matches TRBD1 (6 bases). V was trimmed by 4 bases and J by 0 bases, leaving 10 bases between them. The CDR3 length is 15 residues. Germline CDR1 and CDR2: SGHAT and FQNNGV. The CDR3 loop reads CASSSDRISGNTIYF. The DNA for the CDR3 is TGTGCCAGCAGCTCGGACAGAATCTCTGGAAACACCATATATTTT.

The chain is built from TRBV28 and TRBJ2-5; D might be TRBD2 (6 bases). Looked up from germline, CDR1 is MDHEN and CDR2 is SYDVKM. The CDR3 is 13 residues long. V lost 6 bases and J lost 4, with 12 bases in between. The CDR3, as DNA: TGTGCCAGCAGAAGGCGGGACGGAGAGACCCAGTACTTC. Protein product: CASRRRDGETQYF.

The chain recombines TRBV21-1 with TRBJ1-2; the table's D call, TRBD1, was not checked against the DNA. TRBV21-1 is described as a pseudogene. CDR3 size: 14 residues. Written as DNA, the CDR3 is TGTGCCAGCAGCAAGCCACAGGATTACTATGGCTACACCTTC. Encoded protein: CASSKPQDYYGYTF.

DNA for the CDR3: TGTGCCAGCAGTTTACCCGACAGGGCTTTAAATTCACCCCTCCACTTT. Its translation: CASSLPDRALNSPLHF. V is TRBV28 and J is TRBJ1-6, with 7 bases lining up with TRBD1. This CDR3 region has 16 residues. Germline V gene sequence: CDR1 MDHEN, CDR2 SYDVKM. V was clipped by 2 bases and J by 7 bases; unmatched bases: 8.

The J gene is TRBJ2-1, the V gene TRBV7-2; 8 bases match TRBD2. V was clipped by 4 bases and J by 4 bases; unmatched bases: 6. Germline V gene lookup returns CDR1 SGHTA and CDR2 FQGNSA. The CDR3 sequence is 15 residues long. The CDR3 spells CASSSGLAGYNEQFF. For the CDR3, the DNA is TGTGCCAGCAGCTCCGGACTAGCCGGGTACAATGAGCAGTTCTTC.

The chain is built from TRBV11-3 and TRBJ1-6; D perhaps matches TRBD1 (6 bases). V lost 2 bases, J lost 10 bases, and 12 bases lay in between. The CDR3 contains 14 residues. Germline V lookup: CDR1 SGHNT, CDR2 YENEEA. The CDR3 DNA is TGTGCCAGCAGCTTAACAGGGTACGGATCACCCCTCCACTTT. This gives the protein CASSLTGYGSPLHF.

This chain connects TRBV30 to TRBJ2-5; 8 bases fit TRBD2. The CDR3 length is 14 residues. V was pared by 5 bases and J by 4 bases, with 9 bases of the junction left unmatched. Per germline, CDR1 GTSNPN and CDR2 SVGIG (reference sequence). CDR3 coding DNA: TGTGCCTGGGGGTCCGGGAGCGGGGGAGAGACCCAGTACTTC. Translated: CAWGSGSGGETQYF.

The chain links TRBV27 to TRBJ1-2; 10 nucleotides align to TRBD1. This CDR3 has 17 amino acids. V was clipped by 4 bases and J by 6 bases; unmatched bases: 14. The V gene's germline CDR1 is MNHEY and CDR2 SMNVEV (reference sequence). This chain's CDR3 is CASSSPTVPGTGDGYTF. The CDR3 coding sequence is TGTGCCAGCAGTTCCCCTACTGTCCCCGGGACAGGGGATGGCTACACCTTC.

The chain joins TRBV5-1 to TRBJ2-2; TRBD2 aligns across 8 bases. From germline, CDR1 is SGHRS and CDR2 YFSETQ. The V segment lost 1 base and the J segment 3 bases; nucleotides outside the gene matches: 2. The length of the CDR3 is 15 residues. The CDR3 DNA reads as TGCGCCAGCAGCTTGTTTAGCGGGGACACCGGGGAGCTGTTTTTT. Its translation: CASSLFSGDTGELFF.

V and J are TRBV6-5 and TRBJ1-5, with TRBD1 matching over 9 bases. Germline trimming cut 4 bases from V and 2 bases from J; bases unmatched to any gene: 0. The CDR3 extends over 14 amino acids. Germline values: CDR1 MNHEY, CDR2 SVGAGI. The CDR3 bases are TGTGCCAGCAGTTGGACAGGGGGCAATCAGCCCCAGCATTTT. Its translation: CASSWTGGNQPQHF.

CDR3 region: CASRGWDTRTPLHF. CDR3 nucleotides: TGTGCCAGCAGGGGCTGGGACACTCGTACCCCCCTCCACTTT. The chain is built from TRBV6-5 and TRBJ1-6; D is possibly TRBD1 (6 bases). Trimming pared 6 bases from V and 13 bases from J, leaving 19 bases between. The germline V gene encodes CDR1 MNHEY and CDR2 SVGAGI. CDR3 size: 14 residues.

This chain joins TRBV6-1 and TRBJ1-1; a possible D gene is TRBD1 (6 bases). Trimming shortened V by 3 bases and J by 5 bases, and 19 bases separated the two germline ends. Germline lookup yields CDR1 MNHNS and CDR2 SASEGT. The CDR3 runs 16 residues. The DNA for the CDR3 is TGTGCCAGCAGTGAGAGGGACAATTGGTTAGGGACTGAAGCTTTCTTT. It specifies CASSERDNWLGTEAFF.